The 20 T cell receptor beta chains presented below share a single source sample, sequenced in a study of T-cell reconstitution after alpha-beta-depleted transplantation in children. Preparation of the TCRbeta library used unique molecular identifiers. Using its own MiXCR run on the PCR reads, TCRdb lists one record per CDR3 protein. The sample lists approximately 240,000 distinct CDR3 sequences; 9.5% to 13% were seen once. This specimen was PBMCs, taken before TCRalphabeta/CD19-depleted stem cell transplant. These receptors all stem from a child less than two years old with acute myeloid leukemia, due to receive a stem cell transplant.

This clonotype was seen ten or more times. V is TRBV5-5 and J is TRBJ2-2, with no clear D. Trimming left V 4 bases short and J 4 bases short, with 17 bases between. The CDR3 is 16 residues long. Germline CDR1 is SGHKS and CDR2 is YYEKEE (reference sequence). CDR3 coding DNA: TGTGCCAGCAGCCCGGTCGCTGATAAGGGCACCGGGGAGCTGTTTTTT. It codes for CASSPVADKGTGELFF.

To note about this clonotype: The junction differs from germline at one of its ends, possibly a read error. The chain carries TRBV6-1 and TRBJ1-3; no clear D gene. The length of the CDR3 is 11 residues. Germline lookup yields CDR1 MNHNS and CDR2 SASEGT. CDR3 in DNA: TGTGTCAGCAGTGAAGCCCGTACCATATATTTT. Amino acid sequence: CVSSEARTIYF.

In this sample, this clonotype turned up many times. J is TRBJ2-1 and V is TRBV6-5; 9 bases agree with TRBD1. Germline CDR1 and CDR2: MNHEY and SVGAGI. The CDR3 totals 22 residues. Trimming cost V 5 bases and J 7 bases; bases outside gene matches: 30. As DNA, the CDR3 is TGTGCCAGCAGTCTACGGCCGGGACAGGGTTTAGGGAGGGCCTCTTTGGCGAATGAGCAGTTCTTC. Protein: CASSLRPGQGLGRASLANEQFF.

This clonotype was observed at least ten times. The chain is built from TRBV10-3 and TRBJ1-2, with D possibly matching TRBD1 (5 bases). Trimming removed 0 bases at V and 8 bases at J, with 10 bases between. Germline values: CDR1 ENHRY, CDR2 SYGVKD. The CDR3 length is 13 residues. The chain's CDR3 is CAISESGADGYTF. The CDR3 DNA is TGTGCCATCAGTGAGTCTGGGGCGGACGGCTACACCTTC.

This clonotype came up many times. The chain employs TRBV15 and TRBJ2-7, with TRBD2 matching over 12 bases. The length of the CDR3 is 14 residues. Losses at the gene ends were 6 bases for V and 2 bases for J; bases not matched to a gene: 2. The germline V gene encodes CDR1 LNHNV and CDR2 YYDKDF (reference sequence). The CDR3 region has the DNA TGTGCCACCAGGGCTAGCGGGAGGGCCTACGAGCAGTACTTC. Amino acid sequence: CATRASGRAYEQYF.

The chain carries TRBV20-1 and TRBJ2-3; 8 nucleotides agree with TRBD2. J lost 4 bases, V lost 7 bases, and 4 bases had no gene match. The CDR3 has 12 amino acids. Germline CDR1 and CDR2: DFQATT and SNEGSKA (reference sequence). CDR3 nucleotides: TGCAGTGGTTTAGCGGGGTCAGATACGCAGTATTTT. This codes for CSGLAGSDTQYF.

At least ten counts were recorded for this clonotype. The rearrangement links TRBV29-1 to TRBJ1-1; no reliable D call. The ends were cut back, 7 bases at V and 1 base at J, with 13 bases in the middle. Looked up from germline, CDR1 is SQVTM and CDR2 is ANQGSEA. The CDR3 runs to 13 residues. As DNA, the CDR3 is TGCAGCGCCAGCACATACTCGAACACTGAAGCTTTCTTT. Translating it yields CSASTYSNTEAFF.

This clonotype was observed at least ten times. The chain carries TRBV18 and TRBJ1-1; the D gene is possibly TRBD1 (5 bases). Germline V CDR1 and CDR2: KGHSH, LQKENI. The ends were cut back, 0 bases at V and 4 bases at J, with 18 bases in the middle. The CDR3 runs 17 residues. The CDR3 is CASSPPFGWERGTEAFF. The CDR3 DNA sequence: TGTGCCAGCTCACCACCGTTTGGTTGGGAGAGGGGCACTGAAGCTTTCTTT.

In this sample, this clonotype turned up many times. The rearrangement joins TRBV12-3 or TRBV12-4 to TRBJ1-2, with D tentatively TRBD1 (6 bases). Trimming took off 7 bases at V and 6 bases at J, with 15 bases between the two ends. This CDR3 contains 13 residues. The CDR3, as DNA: TGTGCCAGCACTCCAGGGGCGAGGGATGGCTACACCTTC. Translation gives CASTPGARDGYTF.

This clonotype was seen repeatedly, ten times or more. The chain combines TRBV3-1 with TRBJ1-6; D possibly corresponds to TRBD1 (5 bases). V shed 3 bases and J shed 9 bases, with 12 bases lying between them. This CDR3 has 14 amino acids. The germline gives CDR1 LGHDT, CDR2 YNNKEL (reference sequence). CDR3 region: CASSHRDSGSPLHF. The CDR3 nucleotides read TGTGCCAGCAGCCATAGGGACTCGGGTTCACCCCTCCACTTT.

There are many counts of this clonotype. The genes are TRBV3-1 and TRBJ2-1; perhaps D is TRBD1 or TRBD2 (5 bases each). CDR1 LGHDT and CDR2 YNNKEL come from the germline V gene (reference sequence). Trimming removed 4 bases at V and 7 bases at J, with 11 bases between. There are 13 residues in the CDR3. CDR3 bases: TGTGCCAGCAGCCCTCTCGAGGGGAATGAGCAGTTCTTC. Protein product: CASSPLEGNEQFF.

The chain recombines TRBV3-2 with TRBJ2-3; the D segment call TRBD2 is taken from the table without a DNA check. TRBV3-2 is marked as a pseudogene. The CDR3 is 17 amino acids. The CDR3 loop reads CASTQEGTSGATDTQYF. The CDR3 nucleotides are TGTGCCTCCACCCAAGAGGGGACTAGCGGAGCCACAGATACGCAGTATTTT.

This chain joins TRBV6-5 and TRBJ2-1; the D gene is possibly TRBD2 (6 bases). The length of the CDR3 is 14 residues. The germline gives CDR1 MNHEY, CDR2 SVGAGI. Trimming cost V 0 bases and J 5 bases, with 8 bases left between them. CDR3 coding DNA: TGTGCCAGCAGTTACTCGACTAGAAACAATGAGCAGTTCTTC. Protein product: CASSYSTRNNEQFF.

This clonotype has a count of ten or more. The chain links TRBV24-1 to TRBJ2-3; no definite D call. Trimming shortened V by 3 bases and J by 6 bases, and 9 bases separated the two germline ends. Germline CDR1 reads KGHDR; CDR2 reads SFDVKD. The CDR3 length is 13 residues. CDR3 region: CATSDTPADTQYF. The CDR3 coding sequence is TGTGCCACCAGTGATACGCCCGCGGATACGCAGTATTTT.

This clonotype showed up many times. The CDR3 reads CSEGTDRSSYNEQFF. CDR3 DNA sequence: TGCAGCGAAGGGACAGACAGAAGCTCCTACAATGAGCAGTTCTTC. The genes are TRBV29-1 and TRBJ2-1; 7 bases are shared with TRBD1. Germline CDR1 reads SQVTM; CDR2 reads ANQGSEA. The CDR3 contains 15 residues. The ends lost 7 bases at V and 0 bases at J; junction bases unmatched: 9.

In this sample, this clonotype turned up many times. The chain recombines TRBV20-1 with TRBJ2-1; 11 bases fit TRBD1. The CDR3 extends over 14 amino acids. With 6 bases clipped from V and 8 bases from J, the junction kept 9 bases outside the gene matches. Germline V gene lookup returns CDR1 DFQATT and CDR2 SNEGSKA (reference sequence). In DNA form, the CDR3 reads TGCAGTGCAACTCTCCCGGGACAGGGGGATGAGCAGTTCTTC. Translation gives CSATLPGQGDEQFF.

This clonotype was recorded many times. The CDR3 is CASSFIRSDGYTF. As DNA, the CDR3 is TGCGCCAGCAGCTTCATTCGTTCAGATGGCTACACCTTC. V gene TRBV5-1 combines with J gene TRBJ1-2; no firm D call. CDR3 length: 13 residues. The germline gives CDR1 SGHRS, CDR2 YFSETQ. V lost 2 bases, J lost 6 bases, and 11 bases lay in between.

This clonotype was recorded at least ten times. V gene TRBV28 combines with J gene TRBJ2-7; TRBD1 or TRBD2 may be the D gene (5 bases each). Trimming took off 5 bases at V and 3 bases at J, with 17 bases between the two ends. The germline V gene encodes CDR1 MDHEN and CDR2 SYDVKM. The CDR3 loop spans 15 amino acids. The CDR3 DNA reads TGTGCCAGCAGTCCTCCGGGGCGACACCTCTACGAGCAGTACTTC. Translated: CASSPPGRHLYEQYF.

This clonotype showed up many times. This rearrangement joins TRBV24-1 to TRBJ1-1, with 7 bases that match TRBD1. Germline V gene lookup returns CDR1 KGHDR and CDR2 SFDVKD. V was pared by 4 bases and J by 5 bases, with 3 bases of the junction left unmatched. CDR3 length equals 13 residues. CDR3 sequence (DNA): TGTGCCACCAGTGACCCGACAGGGACTGAAGCTTTCTTT. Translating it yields CATSDPTGTEAFF.

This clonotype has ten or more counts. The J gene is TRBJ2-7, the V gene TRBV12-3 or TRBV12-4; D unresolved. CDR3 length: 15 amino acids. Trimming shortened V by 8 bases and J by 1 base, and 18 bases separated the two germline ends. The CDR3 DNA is TGTGCCAGCGCTAGTCCCCCCAAAGGGTCCTACGAGCAGTACTTC. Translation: CASASPPKGSYEQYF.